These 25 T cell receptor beta chains originate from one sample sequenced in a study of OX40 agonist ivuxolimab in advanced cancers. Measured with immunoSEQ multiplex PCR; TCRdb has only the in-frame clones, and not every one. The table has around 80,000 clones, roughly 87% seen once; the top ten hold roughly 3%. Here the sequenced sample was CD4+ or CD8+ T cells sorted from blood, taken in a trial of the OX40 agonist ivuxolimab. These receptors all stem from an adult with an advanced solid tumor such as melanoma, head and neck, liver or kidney cancer.

The chain couples TRBV19 to TRBJ1-3; tentative D call: TRBD1 (5 bases). The CDR3 loop spans 14 amino acids. V was shortened by 5 bases and J by 7 bases, with 15 bases between the two germline ends. Germline CDR1 reads LNHDA; CDR2 reads SQIVND (reference sequence). CDR3 in DNA: TGTGCCAGTAGTTGGCAGGGTATCGGGAACACCATATATTTT. Translating it yields CASSWQGIGNTIYF.

The V call is TRBV5-1, the J call TRBJ1-1; 8 bases fit TRBD1. Germline-derived CDR1 and CDR2 are SGHRS and YFSETQ. The CDR3 has 16 residues. The junction had 12 bases not matched to a gene; V was cut back by 4 bases and J by 4 bases. As DNA, the CDR3 is TGCGCCAGCAGCGGTGGACAGGGCACTAAGGGCACTGAAGCTTTCTTT. The encoded protein is CASSGGQGTKGTEAFF. Variable domain in full (rest from reference TRBV5-1 and TRBJ1-1): KAGVTQTPRYLIKTRGQQVTLSCSPISGHRSVSWYQQTPGQGLQFLFEYFSETQRNKGNFPGRFSGRQFSNSRSEMNVSTLELGDSALYLCASSGGQGTKGTEAFFGQGTRLTVV.

The gene calls are TRBV5-5 and TRBJ2-4, with 7 bases fitting TRBD1. This CDR3 has 17 residues. J lost 0 bases, V lost 2 bases, and 8 bases had no gene match. Germline CDR1 and CDR2: SGHKS and YYEKEE (reference sequence). The CDR3: CASSLTDRDVAKNIQYF. The CDR3, as DNA: TGTGCCAGCAGCTTAACAGACAGGGATGTAGCCAAAAACATTCAGTACTTC.

The rearrangement uses TRBV27 and TRBJ2-5; possible D gene TRBD2, 6 bases. Trimming stripped 7 bases from V and 2 bases from J, with 11 bases between. The CDR3 length is 13 residues. Germline lookup yields CDR1 MNHEY and CDR2 SMNVEV (reference sequence). The DNA for the CDR3 is TGTGCCAGCACGGGGGACCTACAAGAGACCCAGTACTTC. This sequence encodes CASTGDLQETQYF.

This clone was detected a few times. CDR3 nucleotide sequence: TGTGCCAGTAGTAGGACTAGCGGGGGGGTACAAAACATTCAGTACTTC. It codes for CASSRTSGGVQNIQYF. This chain links TRBV19 with TRBJ2-4; TRBD2 matches 15 bases. Trimming cost V 4 bases and J 5 bases; bases outside gene matches: 3. CDR3 length equals 16 residues. Germline CDR1 LNHDA, CDR2 SQIVND (reference sequence).

This clone was detected a few times. This chain links TRBV7-8 with TRBJ1-1, with D perhaps TRBD1 (6 bases). Germline V gene sequence: CDR1 SGHVS, CDR2 FQNEAQ. The CDR3 totals 14 residues. V lost 3 bases and J 5 bases, leaving 13 bases between the germline ends. CDR3 sequence (DNA): TGTGCCAGCAGCTTGCAGGGGCAGGAAACTGAAGCTTTCTTT. This codes for CASSLQGQETEAFF. The variable domain in full, completed from reference TRBV7-8 and TRBJ1-1, reads GAGVSQSPRYKVAKRGQDVALRCDPISGHVSLFWYQQALGQGPEFLTYFQNEAQLDKSGLPSDRFFAERPEGSVSTLKIQRTQQEDSAVYLCASSLQGQETEAFFGQGTRLTVV.

In its sample, this clone was seen once. V and J are TRBV29-1 and TRBJ2-7, with a possible D match to TRBD1 (6 bases). This CDR3 has 11 amino acids. From germline, CDR1 is SQVTM and CDR2 ANQGSEA. The ends were cut back, 5 bases at V and 2 bases at J, with 7 bases in the middle. The CDR3 is CSVSGAYEQYF. CDR3 in DNA: TGCAGCGTTTCAGGGGCCTACGAGCAGTACTTC.

This sequence joins TRBV19 and TRBJ1-2; TRBD1 matches at 7 bases. This CDR3 is built from 14 residues. The trim removed 3 bases at V and 3 bases at J, leaving 4 bases unmatched. Germline V gene data show CDR1 as LNHDA and CDR2 as SQIVND (reference sequence). CDR3: CASSMGRGYYGYTF. The CDR3 DNA sequence: TGTGCCAGTAGTATGGGCAGGGGGTACTATGGCTACACCTTC. Variable domain in full (rest from reference TRBV19 and TRBJ1-2): DGGITQSPKYLFRKEGQNVTLSCEQNLNHDAMYWYRQDPGQGLRLIYYSQIVNDFQKGDIAEGYSVSREKKESFPLTVTSAQKNPTAFYLCASSMGRGYYGYTFGSGTRLTVV.

This chain links TRBV6-5 with TRBJ1-4, with D perhaps matching TRBD1 (5 bases). This CDR3 has 15 residues. The V and J ends lost 0 bases and 8 bases respectively, with 13 bases between them. Germline V gene data show CDR1 as MNHEY and CDR2 as SVGAGI. Written as DNA, the CDR3 is TGTGCCAGCAGTTACTCGGGGGGAAGCAGGGAAAAACTGTTTTTT. It yields the protein CASSYSGGSREKLFF.

The rearrangement joins TRBV19 to TRBJ1-5; unclear D gene. Germline-derived CDR1 and CDR2 are LNHDA and SQIVND (reference sequence). This CDR3 has 14 amino acids. V was cut by 5 bases and J by 1 base, with 9 bases left in between. The CDR3 nucleotides read TGTGCCAGTAGTTCCAAAGACAGCAATCAGCCCCAGCATTTT. Amino acids: CASSSKDSNQPQHF.

V usage is TRBV6-5 and J usage is TRBJ2-2, with TRBD2 matching over 7 bases. The germline V gene encodes CDR1 MNHEY and CDR2 SVGAGI. V was pared by 2 bases and J by 1 base, with 1 base of the junction left unmatched. CDR3 length: 15 residues. DNA for the CDR3: TGTGCCAGCAGTTACGGGAGGGGGAACACCGGGGAGCTGTTTTTT. It is translated as CASSYGRGNTGELFF.

This sequence joins TRBV7-6 and TRBJ1-6; D is uncertain. The germline CDR1 and CDR2 sequences are SGHVS and FNYEAQ. The CDR3 is 15 residues long. V was clipped by 1 base and J by 0 bases, with 4 bases between them. CDR3 sequence (DNA): TGTGCCAGCAGCTTAGTTCGCTCCTATAATTCACCCCTCCACTTT. It yields the protein CASSLVRSYNSPLHF.

The chain combines TRBV7-3 with TRBJ2-2; possible D gene TRBD1, 6 bases. This CDR3 is 14 amino acids long. Deletions cut 5 bases from V and 1 base from J, with 8 bases between. The germline V gene encodes CDR1 SGHTA and CDR2 FQGTGA. CDR3 sequence: CASSTGQNTGELFF. The CDR3, as DNA: TGTGCCAGCAGCACGGGACAGAACACCGGGGAGCTGTTTTTT.

V and J are TRBV7-6 and TRBJ1-1, with D hard to call. Germline V gives CDR1 SGHVS, CDR2 FNYEAQ. The CDR3 contains 12 residues. V lost 6 bases to trimming and J lost 1 base, with 6 bases between them. In DNA form, the CDR3 reads TGTGCCAGCAGTCAAGGGAACACTGAAGCTTTCTTT. Protein: CASSQGNTEAFF.

The rearrangement joins TRBV5-1 to TRBJ2-2, with 8 nucleotides matching TRBD1. The CDR3 loop spans 14 amino acids. The V gene end was trimmed by 5 bases and the J gene end by 3 bases; junction bases not matched to a gene: 3. CDR1 is SGHRS and CDR2 is YFSETQ in the germline V gene. CDR3 sequence reads: CASRKTGDTGELFF. The DNA for the CDR3 is TGCGCCAGCAGGAAGACAGGGGACACCGGGGAGCTGTTTTTT.

V and J are TRBV6-4 and TRBJ2-2; TRBD2 might be the D (5 bases). The ends were cut back, 0 bases at V and 4 bases at J, with 12 bases in the middle. The CDR3 is 16 residues long. CDR1 and CDR2 from the germline V gene are MRHNA and SNTAGT. The CDR3 is CASSDSGSTGTGELFF. CDR3 bases: TGTGCCAGCAGTGACTCGGGGAGCACTGGCACCGGGGAGCTGTTTTTT.

The chain recombines TRBV6-6 with TRBJ1-1; D gene unclear. V lost 6 bases, J lost 9 bases, and 11 bases lay in between. Germline assignment: CDR1 MNHNY and CDR2 SVGAGI (reference sequence). The CDR3 is 11 residues long. The CDR3 spells CASRATDKAFF. The CDR3 coding sequence is TGTGCCAGCAGGGCCACAGACAAAGCTTTCTTT.

The table lists this clone with a few counts. This chain uses TRBV9 with TRBJ1-2; D is uncertain. V dropped 3 bases and J dropped 1 base, with 16 bases sitting between them. The germline V gene encodes CDR1 SGDLS and CDR2 YYNGEE. CDR3 length equals 16 residues. CDR3 amino acids: CASSAGDIELNYGYTF. The CDR3 DNA reads as TGTGCCAGCAGCGCCGGGGATATTGAGCTTAACTATGGCTACACCTTC.

The rearrangement joins TRBV9 to TRBJ2-1, with D unresolved. This CDR3 has 15 residues. The germline CDR1 and CDR2 sequences are SGDLS and YYNGEE. The V and J ends lost 0 bases and 7 bases respectively, with 14 bases between them. This CDR3 reads CASSVEGPLSNEQFF. CDR3 in DNA: TGTGCCAGCAGCGTAGAAGGGCCCCTTTCGAATGAGCAGTTCTTC.

This clone has only a few counts. This chain uses TRBV19 with TRBJ2-3, with 7 bases matching TRBD1. CDR3 length: 16 amino acids. The V gene end was trimmed by 4 bases and the J gene end by 5 bases; junction bases not matched to a gene: 12. CDR1 LNHDA and CDR2 SQIVND come from the germline V gene (reference sequence). The CDR3 reads CASSNLGTVKVDTQYF. The CDR3 DNA sequence: TGTGCCAGTAGTAATTTGGGGACAGTGAAGGTAGATACGCAGTATTTT.

The rearrangement uses TRBV4-2 and TRBJ1-2, with D uncertain. The CDR3 sequence is 15 residues long. Trimming left V 1 base short and J 4 bases short, with 13 bases between. CDR1 LGHNA and CDR2 YNFKEQ come from the germline V gene. CDR3 sequence reads: CASSQVSPPFYGYTF. DNA of the CDR3: TGTGCCAGCAGCCAAGTTTCCCCTCCTTTCTATGGCTACACCTTC.

The chain combines TRBV4-2 with TRBJ1-1; no definite D call. The CDR3 totals 14 residues. Germline-derived CDR1 and CDR2 are LGHNA and YNFKEQ. Trimming stripped 1 base from V and 0 bases from J, with 6 bases between. The CDR3 loop is CASSQGSVNTEAFF. For the CDR3, the DNA is TGTGCCAGCAGCCAAGGGAGTGTGAACACTGAAGCTTTCTTT.

The chain links TRBV19 to TRBJ2-4; TRBD1 might be the D (5 bases). Trimming cost V 3 bases and J 8 bases, with 8 bases left between them. CDR1 is LNHDA and CDR2 is SQIVND in the germline V gene (reference sequence). This CDR3 region has 12 residues. CDR3 sequence (DNA): TGTGCCAGTAGTATGTTAGGGGACATTCAGTACTTC. Protein: CASSMLGDIQYF.

CDR3 sequence: CASSLGSGQETQYF. CDR3 DNA sequence: TGCGCCAGCAGCTTGGGTTCAGGCCAAGAGACCCAGTACTTC. The chain recombines TRBV5-1 with TRBJ2-5; no clear D. Germline values: CDR1 SGHRS, CDR2 YFSETQ. The CDR3 consists of 14 residues. V was cut by 0 bases and J by 1 base, with 7 bases left in between.

V and J are TRBV30 and TRBJ1-1, with a tentative D call TRBD1 (5 bases). The V gene lost 4 bases and the J gene lost 5 bases, with 14 bases spanning the gap. This CDR3 is 13 amino acids long. Germline lookup yields CDR1 GTSNPN and CDR2 SVGIG (reference sequence). The DNA for the CDR3 is TGTGCCTGGAAAGGCAGGGTAGAAACTGAAGCTTTCTTT. Translating it yields CAWKGRVETEAFF.